This record looks at one T cell receptor beta chain sequence and its context. Profiled with immunoSEQ multiplex PCR; TCRdb holds only in-frame clones, not every one. This table holds about 22,000 clones, around 70% found once. Treatment indicated: randomized to nivolumab then ipilimumab (arm A) or the reverse (arm B). Sorted cells were live CD3+CD8+, lacking CD19 and CD56, from PBMCs. This entry belongs to a study of sequential checkpoint blockade in melanoma. Study in general: Arm A got nivolumab then ipilimumab; arm B the reverse, 1:1.

This clonotype was obtained from a human donor with melanoma. The sample here was CD8+ T cells sorted from blood (inferred from file names), taken from a patient given nivolumab and ipilimumab in sequence.

The CDR3 nucleotides are TGTGCCAGCAGCGTAGGGGCAGATACGCAGTATTTT. Translated, it gives CASSVGADTQYF. This rearrangement joins TRBV7-3 to TRBJ2-3; maybe TRBD1 (5 bases). V gave up 5 bases and J gave up 4 bases, with 7 bases separating them. This CDR3 region has 12 residues. The germline V gene encodes CDR1 SGHTA and CDR2 FQGTGA.